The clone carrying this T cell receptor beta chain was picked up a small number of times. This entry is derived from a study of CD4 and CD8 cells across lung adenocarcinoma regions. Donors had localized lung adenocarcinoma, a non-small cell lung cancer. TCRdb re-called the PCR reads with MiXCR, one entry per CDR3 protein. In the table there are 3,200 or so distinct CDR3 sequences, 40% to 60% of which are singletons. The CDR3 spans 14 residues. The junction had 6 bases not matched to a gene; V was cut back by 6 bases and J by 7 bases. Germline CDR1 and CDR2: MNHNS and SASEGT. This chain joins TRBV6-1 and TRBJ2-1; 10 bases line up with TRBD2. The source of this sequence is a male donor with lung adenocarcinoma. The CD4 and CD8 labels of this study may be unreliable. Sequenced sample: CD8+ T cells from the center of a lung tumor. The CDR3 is CASSPPGLANEQFF. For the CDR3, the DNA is TGTGCCAGCAGCCCACCGGGACTAGCGAATGAGCAGTTCTTC.